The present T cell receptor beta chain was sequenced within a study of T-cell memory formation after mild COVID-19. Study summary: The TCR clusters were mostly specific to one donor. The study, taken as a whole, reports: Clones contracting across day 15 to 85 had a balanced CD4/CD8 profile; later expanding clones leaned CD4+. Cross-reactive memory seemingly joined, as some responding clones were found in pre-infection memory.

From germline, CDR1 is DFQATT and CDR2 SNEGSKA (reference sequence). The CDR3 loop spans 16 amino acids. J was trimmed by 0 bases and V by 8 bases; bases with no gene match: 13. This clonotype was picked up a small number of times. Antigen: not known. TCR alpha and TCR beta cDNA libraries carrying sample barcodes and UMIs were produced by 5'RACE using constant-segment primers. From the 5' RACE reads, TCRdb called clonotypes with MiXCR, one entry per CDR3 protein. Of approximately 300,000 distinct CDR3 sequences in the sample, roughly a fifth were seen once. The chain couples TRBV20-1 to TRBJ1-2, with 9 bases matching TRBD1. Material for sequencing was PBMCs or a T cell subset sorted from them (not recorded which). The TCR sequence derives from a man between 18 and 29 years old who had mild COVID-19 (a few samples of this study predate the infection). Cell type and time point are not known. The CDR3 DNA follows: TGCAGTCCTACGGACAGGGGAGGAAGAGCTAACTATGGCTACACCTTC. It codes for CSPTDRGGRANYGYTF.